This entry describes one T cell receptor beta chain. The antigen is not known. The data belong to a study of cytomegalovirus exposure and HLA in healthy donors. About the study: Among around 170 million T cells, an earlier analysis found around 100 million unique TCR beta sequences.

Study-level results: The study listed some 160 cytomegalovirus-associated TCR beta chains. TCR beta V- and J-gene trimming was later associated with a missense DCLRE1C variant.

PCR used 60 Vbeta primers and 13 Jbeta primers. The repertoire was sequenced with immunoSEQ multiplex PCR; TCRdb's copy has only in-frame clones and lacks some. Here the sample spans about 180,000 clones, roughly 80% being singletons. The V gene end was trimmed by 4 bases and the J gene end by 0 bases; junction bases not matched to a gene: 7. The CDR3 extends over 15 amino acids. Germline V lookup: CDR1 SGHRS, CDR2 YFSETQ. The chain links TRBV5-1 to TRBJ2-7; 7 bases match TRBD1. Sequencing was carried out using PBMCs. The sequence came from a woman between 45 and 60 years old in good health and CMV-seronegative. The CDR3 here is CASSDGTANSYEQYF. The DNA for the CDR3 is TGCGCCAGCAGCGACGGGACAGCTAACTCCTACGAGCAGTACTTC.